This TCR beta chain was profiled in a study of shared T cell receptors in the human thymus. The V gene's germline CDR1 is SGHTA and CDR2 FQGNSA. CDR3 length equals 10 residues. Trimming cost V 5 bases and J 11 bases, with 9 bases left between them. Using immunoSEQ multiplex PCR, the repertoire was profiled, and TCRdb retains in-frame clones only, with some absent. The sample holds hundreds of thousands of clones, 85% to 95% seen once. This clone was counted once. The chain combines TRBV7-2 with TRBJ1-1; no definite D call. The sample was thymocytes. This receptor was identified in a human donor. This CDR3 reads CASSPRAAFF. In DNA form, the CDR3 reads TGTGCCAGCAGCCCCCGGGCGGCTTTCTTT.